Detailed here is one T cell receptor beta chain. What it binds is unknown. The data derive from a study of neurological immune-mediated disorders. Study-wide points: The expanded clones of different subjects shared no CDR3 amino acid sequences (suggesting private repertoires in all groups). The study found the most TCR clonal expansion in HTLV-1-associated myelopathy and the least in multiple sclerosis, below healthy controls.

cDNA synthesis was performed by 5'RACE with 10-nucleotide random UMIs. TCRdb used MiXCR to reprocess the 5' RACE reads, holding one entry per CDR3 protein. The data hold more than 70,000 distinct CDR3 sequences, with roughly 15% observed a single time. Germline V gene lookup returns CDR1 PRHDT and CDR2 FYEKMQ (reference sequence). The CDR3 is 13 residues long. With 5 bases clipped from V and 6 bases from J, the junction kept 5 bases outside the gene matches. Source material was 2 million unsorted PBMCs, stored at -80 °C in RNAlater. This sequence originates from a woman between 40 and 55 years old in good health. The rearrangement links TRBV13 to TRBJ2-7, with TRBD2 identical over 9 bases. The source material was PBMCs. As DNA, the CDR3 is TGTGCCAGCAGCCCTGCGGGGGGGGGCGAGCAGTACTTC. Translation gives CASSPAGGGEQYF.